The 8 T cell receptor beta chains below all came from one sample that was sequenced in a study of blood T cell repertoires in COVID-19. Sequenced by immunoSEQ multiplex PCR; TCRdb stores in-frame clones only, minus some. The table includes 72,000 or so clones, about three quarters detected once. Sequences were obtained from peripheral blood. These receptors were collected from a human donor in a cohort sampled during active COVID-19.

The V call is TRBV6-5, the J call TRBJ2-3; 8 bases agree with TRBD1. Losses at the gene ends were 5 bases for V and 6 bases for J; bases not matched to a gene: 7. CDR1 is MNHEY, CDR2 SVGAGI, per germline. The CDR3 sequence is 14 residues long. The CDR3 DNA reads TGTGCCAGCAGTAGAGGACAGGGTTCGGATACGCAGTATTTT. This translates into CASSRGQGSDTQYF.

This rearrangement joins TRBV4-1 to TRBJ1-2; TRBD1 matches at 8 bases. CDR3 size: 16 residues. V was clipped by 0 bases and J by 6 bases; unmatched bases: 9. Germline V lookup: CDR1 MGHRA, CDR2 YSYEKL. CDR3 sequence: CASSQEPQGAVHGYTF. CDR3 bases: TGCGCCAGCAGCCAAGAACCTCAGGGGGCGGTGCATGGCTACACCTTC.

The chain joins TRBV5-5 to TRBJ1-5; 7 nucleotides align to TRBD1. Trimming at V came to 4 bases and at J to 0 bases, leaving 4 bases not matched to a gene. In germline, CDR1 is SGHKS, CDR2 YYEKEE (reference sequence). The CDR3 extends over 15 amino acids. CDR3 loop: CASSPTGISNQPQHF. The CDR3 nucleotides are TGTGCCAGCAGCCCGACAGGGATTAGCAATCAGCCCCAGCATTTT.

For this clone: Distinct nucleotide sequences in the sample also encode this CDR3. V usage is TRBV28 and J usage is TRBJ1-2; the D gene is possibly TRBD1 (6 bases). The V end lost 6 bases, the J end lost 2 bases, and 10 bases lay between the germline ends. The CDR3 loop spans 13 amino acids. Germline V gene lookup returns CDR1 MDHEN and CDR2 SYDVKM. The CDR3: CASSLTGNYGYTF. The CDR3 DNA is TGTGCCAGCAGCCTGACAGGAAACTATGGCTACACCTTC.

V is TRBV15 and J is TRBJ1-2, with 7 nucleotides matching TRBD1. Germline V gene lookup returns CDR1 LNHNV and CDR2 YYDKDF (reference sequence). This CDR3 is built from 16 residues. V gave up 0 bases and J gave up 2 bases; unmatched junction bases: 6. CDR3 sequence: CATSRDRTGENYGYTF. CDR3 in DNA: TGTGCCACCAGCAGAGATAGGACAGGTGAAAACTATGGCTACACCTTC.

CDR3 region: CASSQGVRNSPLHF. The CDR3, as DNA: TGTGCCAGCAGCCAGGGGGTACGGAATTCACCCCTCCACTTT. This chain links TRBV6-2 or TRBV6-3 with TRBJ1-6, with TRBD1 identical over 7 bases. CDR1 MNHEY and CDR2 SVGEGT come from the germline V gene. J was trimmed by 7 bases and V by 6 bases; bases with no gene match: 6. The CDR3 contains 14 residues.

In its sample, this clone was seen once. The chain uses TRBV4-2 and TRBJ1-2; the D is unclear. The V gene's germline CDR1 is LGHNA and CDR2 YNFKEQ. The CDR3 has 16 residues. The germline V and J ends were trimmed by 0 bases and 3 bases, with 14 bases remaining between them. CDR3 nucleotides: TGTGCCAGCAGCCAAGATCTAGCCCTCCCCTACTATGGCTACACCTTC. This encodes CASSQDLALPYYGYTF.

The rearrangement links TRBV7-3 to TRBJ2-1, with 14 bases that match TRBD2. The CDR3 has 16 amino acids. The junction had 4 bases not matched to a gene; V was cut back by 3 bases and J by 6 bases. The germline V gene encodes CDR1 SGHTA and CDR2 FQGTGA. The DNA for the CDR3 is TGTGCCAGCAGCTTGACCGGACTAGCGGGAGGCAATGAGCAGTTCTTC. This translates into CASSLTGLAGGNEQFF.